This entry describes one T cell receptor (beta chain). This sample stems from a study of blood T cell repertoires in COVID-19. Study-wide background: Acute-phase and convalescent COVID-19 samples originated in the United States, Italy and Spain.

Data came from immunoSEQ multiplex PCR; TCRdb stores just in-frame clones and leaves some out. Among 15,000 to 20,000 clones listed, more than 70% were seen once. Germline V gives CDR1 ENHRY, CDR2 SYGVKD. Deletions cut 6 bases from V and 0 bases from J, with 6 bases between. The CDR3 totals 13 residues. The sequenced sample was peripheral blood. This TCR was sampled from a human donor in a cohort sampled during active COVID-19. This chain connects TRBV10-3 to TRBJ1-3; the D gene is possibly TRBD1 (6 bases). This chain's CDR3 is CAIRDSSGNTIYF. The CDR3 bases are TGTGCCATCAGGGACAGCTCTGGAAACACCATATATTTT.